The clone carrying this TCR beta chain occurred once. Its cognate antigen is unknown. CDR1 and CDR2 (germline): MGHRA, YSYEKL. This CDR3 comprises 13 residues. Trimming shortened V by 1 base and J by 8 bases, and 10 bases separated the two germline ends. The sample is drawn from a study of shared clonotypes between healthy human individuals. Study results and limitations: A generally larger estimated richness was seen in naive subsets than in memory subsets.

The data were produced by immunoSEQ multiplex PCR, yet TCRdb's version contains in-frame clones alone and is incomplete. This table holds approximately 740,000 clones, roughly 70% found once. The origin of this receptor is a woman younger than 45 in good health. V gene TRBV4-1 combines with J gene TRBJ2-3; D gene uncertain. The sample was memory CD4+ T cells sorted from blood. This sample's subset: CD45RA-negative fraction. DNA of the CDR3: TGCGCCAGCAGCCAAGTGTCCAGCACTACGCAGTATTTT. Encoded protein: CASSQVSSTTQYF.